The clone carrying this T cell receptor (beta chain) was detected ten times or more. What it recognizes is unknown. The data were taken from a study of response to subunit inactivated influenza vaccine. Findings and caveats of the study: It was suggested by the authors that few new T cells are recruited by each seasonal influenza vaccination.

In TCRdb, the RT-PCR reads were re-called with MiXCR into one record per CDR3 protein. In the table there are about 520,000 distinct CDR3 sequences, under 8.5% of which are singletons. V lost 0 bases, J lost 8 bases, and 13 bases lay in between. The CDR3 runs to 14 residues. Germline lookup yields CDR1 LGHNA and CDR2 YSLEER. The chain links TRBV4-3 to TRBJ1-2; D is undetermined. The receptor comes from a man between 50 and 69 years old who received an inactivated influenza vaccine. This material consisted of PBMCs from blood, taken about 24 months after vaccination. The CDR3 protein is CASSQDWREGGYTF. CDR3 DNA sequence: TGCGCCAGCAGCCAAGATTGGAGGGAAGGAGGCTACACCTTC.